This entry features one T cell receptor (beta chain) sequence. This clone is judged medium-sized (0.01 to 0.1%). Its recognized antigen is unknown. No base quality values were provided; no much bigger clone lies one nucleotide off. No patient had received any treatment before thyroid surgery. Using T-cell receptor beta sequencing, the researchers looked back retrospectively at clinical samples from patients, gathered between about 2011 and 2018. CDR1 MNHEY and CDR2 SVGAGI were looked up in the germline V gene. Cut back by 0 bases and 1 base, the V and J ends lie 19 bases apart. The CDR3 runs 19 amino acids, cysteine and phenylalanine included. Only the CDR3 DNA is retained, 57 bases long and in frame from the first base. These data come from a study of metastatic and nonmetastatic thyroid tumors (dated by TCRdb to between 2020 and 2021). At the level of the whole study: Repertoires from peripheral blood and from tumor or nodule tissue samples of malignant and benign thyroid patients were compared. What the research found in general, with its limitations: In both blood and tumor samples, TCR beta diversity was reported to be significantly higher in malignant tumors than in benign nodules.

The protocol used for the library was PCR. For sequencing, an Illumina HiSeq 4000 was employed. High-throughput sequencing was used to profile the CDR3 region of the TCR beta-chain in every patient. The paper's processing steps were these. CDR3 differences across clinicopathological groups were used to build a classifier for discriminating distant-metastatic papillary thyroid cancer patients. Repertoire diversity was assessed with the Shannon index, and tumor-blood repertoire similarity with the Morisita-Horn index. Clones were called with MiXCR by TCRdb after fastp trimmed the public reads at Q25, and only in-frame beta chains were retained. The V and J calls were determined by TCRdb, not by the authors. The sample includes over 1,500 clones, with about a tenth observed a single time. The ten largest clones capture around 40% of the sample.

The chain was built from TRBV6-5 and TRBJ1-3; a weak D assignment points to TRBD1 (5 bases agree). The receptor's source is a female donor with papillary thyroid cancer or a benign thyroid nodule (not recorded which). Some clones in this sample may be carry-over from other donors' samples. The sequenced sample was tumor tissue. In nucleotides, the sequence is TGTGCCAGCAGTTACTCGCCCTCCGGGGCGCGTATTTCTGGAAACACCATATATTTT. Its translation reads: CASSYSPSGARISGNTIYF.